This T cell receptor beta chain comes out of a study of blood T cell repertoires in COVID-19. Across the study: T cells, B-cell-depleted T cells, or PBMCs provided the cDNA or gDNA that served as material.

V shed 3 bases, J shed 4 bases, and the junction held 9 bases outside the gene matches. The CDR3 length is 16 residues. Per germline, CDR1 KGHSH and CDR2 LQKENI. Authors' data handling: Amplification with reference gene primers provided the estimates of nucleated cell counts. Here immunoSEQ multiplex PCR was the method, and the copy in TCRdb shows in-frame clones only, minus some. The V and J calls and the clone size are those of that table, but D and trimming were determined from the DNA. The profile covers roughly 150,000 clones, with 80% to 90% appearing a single time and approximately 7.1% taken by the ten largest.

This TCR derives from a woman between 45 and 65 years old in a cohort sampled during active or convalescent COVID-19. Sample: peripheral blood. The chain recombines TRBV18 with TRBJ1-2; 9 bases are shared with TRBD1. In DNA form, the CDR3 reads TGTGCCAGCTCACCTTTCAGGACAGGGGCTGGCTATGGCTACACCTTC. Translating it yields CASSPFRTGAGYGYTF.